The source of this TCR beta chain is a study of T cells in Graves' hyperthyroidism and ophthalmopathy. Whole-study results and caveats: Among thyroid clonotypes expanded above 0.001, most also appeared in blood.

Many counts were recorded for this clonotype. Its target is unknown. Germline lookup yields CDR1 MNHEY and CDR2 SVGEGT. This CDR3 region has 13 residues. Trimming took 10 bases from V and 5 from J, leaving 17 bases between them. Amplification of TCR beta CDR3 regions was performed using RNA transcripts as template. The TCR CDR3 was amplified in a first-round RT-PCR using the HTBI primer set. MiXCR, run by TCRdb on the multiplex PCR reads, gives a single entry per CDR3 protein. The sample includes 500,000 to 600,000 distinct CDR3 sequences, around 42% of them seen just once. This chain uses TRBV6-2 or TRBV6-3 with TRBJ1-1; D is possibly TRBD1 (6 bases). The receptor's source is an adult woman with Graves' disease, either hyperthyroidism or ophthalmopathy (not recorded which). Sequencing was done on a sample of peripheral blood or thyroid tissue (not recorded which). As DNA, the CDR3 is TGTGCCATACGAACGGGGGGGCGGACTGAAGCTTTCTTT. Translating gives CAIRTGGRTEAFF.